The following is a T cell receptor beta chain sequence with its context. Many counts were recorded for this clonotype. Its binding antigen is unknown. It has no much larger one-base neighbor in the sample; base qualities were not kept. The CDR3 runs 14 amino acids, cysteine and phenylalanine included. The retained sequence is limited to the CDR3, 42 bases, with the frame set at the first base. Relative to germline, V is 4 bases shorter and J is 4 bases shorter, with 13 bases between their ends. The germline V gene encodes CDR1 MNHEY and CDR2 SMNVEV (reference sequence). The library was prepared using multiplex PCR. Reads for this sample came from an Illumina HiSeq 4000. To build TCR beta libraries, CDR3 regions were amplified by Arm-PCR using iRepertoire HTBI primers. Before sequencing, the PCR products went through gel purification. The authors processed their data as follows. Gene usage analysis of CDR3 amino acid clonotypes used the 62 TRBV and around 14 TRBJ segments found across samples. Filtered high-quality paired reads were merged into contigs using COPE and FqMerger. BLAST was used to align contigs to IMGT TRBV, TRBD and TRBJ reference genes, with CDR3 defined following IMGT. Any clonotype with a frequency above 0.1% was counted as a highly expanded clone. Repertoire diversity was measured by Shannon entropy, and V-J evenness by the Gini coefficient. A clonotype was considered public if more than one individual shared it. TCRdb reprocessed the public reads (quality trimming at Q25 with fastp, clone calling with MiXCR) and kept in-frame beta chains. Every distinct CDR3 protein forms one entry, paired with its most common genes and DNA. The V and J calls were determined by TCRdb, not by the authors. Within this sample are approximately 400,000 distinct CDR3 sequences, with roughly 20% of them counted one time only. The leading ten clones occupy 20% to 25% of the sample.

Per the publication, the time point label means: persistent/refractory GD, antithyroid drugs over 5 years with positive TRAb. RNA was extracted from PBMCs in TRIzol for both TCR sequencing and RNA sequencing. Graves' disease was diagnosed according to American Thyroid Association guidelines. The patients came from an endocrinology department in Xi'an, China. From each patient, approximately 10 milliliters of peripheral blood was collected into an EDTA anticoagulant tube. Ficoll Paque Plus density gradient separation was used to isolate PBMCs, and no further T cell sorting was done. RNA quality was checked with an Agilent 2100 Bioanalyzer and agarose gel, and concentration with a NanoDrop 2000. This sample stems from a study of regulatory T cells in long-lasting Graves disease (dated by TCRdb to about 2021). The study in broad terms: To count as having persistent Graves' disease, a patient had to have received antithyroid drug treatment for over 5 years with TSH receptor autoantibodies remaining persistently positive. This study used TCR sequencing and RNA sequencing of peripheral blood to compare persistent Graves' disease patients against newly diagnosed Graves' disease patients. The study was conducted in China and was registered as a clinical trial. TCR sequencing covered some 13 persistent and some 20 newly diagnosed Graves' disease patients, approximately 33 samples in total. In the clinical cohort, patients with persistent Graves' disease had used antithyroid drugs for an average of around ten years. General study outcomes and caveats: Sequencing and analysis were restricted to the TCR beta chain. More public clonotypes were shared among persistent patients (over 2,500) than among newly diagnosed patients (roughly 1,000). The authors acknowledged the small sample size as a limitation that may reduce accuracy. Compared with newly diagnosed patients, persistent Graves' disease patients had lower TCR Shannon entropy and fewer highly expanded clones, which suggests clonal expansion. Preferential use of TRBV28, TRBJ1-2 and TRBJ2-5 was observed in persistent disease, whereas TRBV20-1 and TRBJ2-1 were favored in newly diagnosed disease. Only peripheral blood was studied, because thyroid tissue, the primary lesion, was inaccessible.

The receptor was isolated from a female donor with Graves disease. Here the chain combines TRBV27 and TRBJ1-2; no D gene is confidently identified. Specimen: peripheral blood mononuclear cells (PBMCs), collected when the disease was refractory, from a patient treated with antithyroid drugs. The nucleotide sequence is given as TGTGCCAGCAGTTCCGGCAGGAACGCCTATGGCTACACCTTC. The translation is CASSSGRNAYGYTF.